The 30 T cell receptor beta chains below all came from one sample that was sequenced in a study of T cell repertoires in cytomegalovirus infection. TCRdb fed the reads into MiXCR, producing one record per CDR3 protein. The sample yields about 240,000 distinct CDR3 sequences, 9% to 15% seen once. Sample: PBMCs. These receptors came from a human donor in good health (CMV status not recorded). Some clones in this sample may be carry-over from other donors' samples.

This chain joins TRBV11-2 and TRBJ2-7; D not certain. Trimming cost V 0 bases and J 7 bases, with 22 bases left between them. This CDR3 comprises 17 residues. CDR1 and CDR2 (germline): SGHAT, FQNNGV. CDR3 DNA: TGTGCCAGCAGCTTAGATAATCTTGTGGGTCGTCTGCGGGAGCAGTACTTC. Protein: CASSLDNLVGRLREQYF.

Concerning this clonotype: This could be a read error, since a much larger clone is one nucleotide away. The rearrangement joins TRBV28 to TRBJ2-5; 7 bases map to TRBD1. This CDR3 has 14 amino acids. CDR1 and CDR2 (germline): MDHEN, SYDVKM. This CDR3 reads CASSSLPGGETQNF. CDR3 bases: TGTGCCAGCAGTTCCCTTCCAGGGGGTGAGACCCAGAACTTC.

In this sample, this clonotype turned up many times. This chain connects TRBV7-2 to TRBJ2-7, with D hard to call. V was clipped by 0 bases and J by 6 bases, with 12 bases between them. Germline CDR1 SGHTA, CDR2 FQGNSA. The CDR3 is made up of 14 amino acids. DNA of the CDR3: TGTGCCAGCAGCTTAGCGCCAGCCACCCGCGAGCAGTACTTC. This encodes CASSLAPATREQYF.

The chain links TRBV19 to TRBJ1-5; D not resolved. Trimming pared 3 bases from V and 5 bases from J, leaving 11 bases between. Germline loops: CDR1 LNHDA, CDR2 SQIVND (reference sequence). The CDR3 consists of 14 residues. CDR3 sequence reads: CASSIREPDQPQHF. As DNA, the CDR3 is TGTGCCAGTAGTATTAGGGAGCCTGATCAGCCCCAGCATTTT.

The gene calls are TRBV19 and TRBJ2-7, with 12 bases lining up with TRBD2. J lost 3 bases, V lost 5 bases, and 8 bases had no gene match. Germline lookup yields CDR1 LNHDA and CDR2 SQIVND (reference sequence). CDR3 length equals 16 residues. CDR3 region: CASSSSGRGLGYEQYF. The CDR3 DNA is TGTGCCAGTAGTTCTAGCGGGAGGGGCTTGGGCTACGAGCAGTACTTC.

The genes are TRBV10-3 and TRBJ1-1, with D hard to call. The V gene lost 2 bases and the J gene lost 0 bases, with 7 bases spanning the gap. The CDR3 has 14 amino acids. CDR1 ENHRY and CDR2 SYGVKD come from the germline V gene. CDR3 residues: CAISEGGMNTEAFF. DNA of the CDR3: TGTGCCATCAGTGAGGGAGGAATGAACACTGAAGCTTTCTTT.

At least ten counts were recorded for this clonotype. The chain combines TRBV7-2 with TRBJ2-1; D may match TRBD1 or TRBD2 (5 bases each). CDR1 SGHTA and CDR2 FQGNSA come from the germline V gene. There are 15 residues in the CDR3. The germline V and J ends were trimmed by 2 bases and 4 bases, with 12 bases remaining between them. CDR3 amino acids: CASSLRGAVYNEQFF. The CDR3 DNA reads TGTGCCAGCAGCTTAAGAGGGGCGGTGTACAATGAGCAGTTCTTC.

V gene TRBV5-1 combines with J gene TRBJ2-5; 10 bases line up with TRBD1. In germline, CDR1 is SGHRS, CDR2 YFSETQ. This CDR3 has 17 residues. The V segment lost 4 bases and the J segment 5 bases; nucleotides outside the gene matches: 14. The DNA of the CDR3 is TGCGCCAGCAGCAAGAAACCGGGACAGGGGCTCTGGGAGACCCAGTACTTC. Amino acid sequence: CASSKKPGQGLWETQYF. Based on the CDR3 plus reference TRBV5-1 and TRBJ2-5, the full variable domain is KAGVTQTPRYLIKTRGQQVTLSCSPISGHRSVSWYQQTPGQGLQFLFEYFSETQRNKGNFPGRFSGRQFSNSRSEMNVSTLELGDSALYLCASSKKPGQGLWETQYFGPGTRLLVL.

This clonotype was seen ten or more times. This chain joins TRBV28 and TRBJ2-5; 9 nucleotides line up with TRBD1. Germline-derived CDR1 and CDR2 are MDHEN and SYDVKM. The CDR3 loop spans 14 amino acids. The ends lost 6 bases at V and 3 bases at J; junction bases unmatched: 5. CDR3 in amino acids: CASSITGGKETQYF. CDR3 sequence (DNA): TGTGCCAGCAGCATTACAGGGGGCAAAGAGACCCAGTACTTC. The variable domain in full, completed from reference TRBV28 and TRBJ2-5, reads DVKVTQSSRYLVKRTGEKVFLECVQDMDHENMFWYRQDPGLGLRLIYFSYDVKMKEKGDIPEGYSVSREKKERFSLILESASTNQTSMYLCASSITGGKETQYFGPGTRLLVL.

This clonotype was found many times. The rearrangement uses TRBV7-2 and TRBJ2-3; 10 bases line up with TRBD2. The CDR3 is 16 amino acids. V was clipped by 5 bases and J by 2 bases; unmatched bases: 7. Germline CDR1 SGHTA, CDR2 FQGNSA. The CDR3 nucleotides are TGTGCCAGCAGCCTCAAAGCGGGGGGGGCCACAGATACGCAGTATTTT. Translated, it gives CASSLKAGGATDTQYF. The full variable domain, its missing parts supplied by reference TRBV7-2 and TRBJ2-3, is GAGVSQSPSNKVTEKGKDVELRCDPISGHTALYWYRQSLGQGLEFLIYFQGNSAPDKSGLPSDRFSAERTGGSVSTLTIQRTQQEDSAVYLCASSLKAGGATDTQYFGPGTRLTVL.

The chain recombines TRBV3-1 with TRBJ2-3, with 7 bases fitting TRBD2. The V gene's germline CDR1 is LGHDT and CDR2 YNNKEL (reference sequence). The J segment lost 6 bases and the V segment lost 4 bases, leaving 4 bases of the junction unmatched. The CDR3 is 13 residues long. CDR3 coding DNA: TGTGCCAGCAGCCGCCGGGGAGGGGATACGCAGTATTTT. The encoded protein is CASSRRGGDTQYF.

The sample holds many counts of this clonotype. The V and J genes are TRBV6-1 and TRBJ2-3, with 10 nucleotides matching TRBD1. The germline V gene encodes CDR1 MNHNS and CDR2 SASEGT. The length of the CDR3 is 15 residues. V was clipped by 7 bases and J by 6 bases; unmatched bases: 10. CDR3 bases: TGTGCCAGCAAAACCAGACAGGGGGCGGCGGATACGCAGTATTTT. This translates into CASKTRQGAADTQYF.

The chain is built from TRBV18 and TRBJ2-1; 10 nucleotides agree with TRBD2. The trim removed 3 bases at V and 6 bases at J, leaving 5 bases unmatched. The CDR3 has 15 amino acids. Germline V CDR1 and CDR2: KGHSH, LQKENI. CDR3: CASSPSGLAINEQFF. The CDR3 DNA is TGTGCCAGCTCACCCTCGGGACTAGCGATCAATGAGCAGTTCTTC.

This clonotype appeared many times. The gene calls are TRBV6-2 or TRBV6-3 and TRBJ2-1, with TRBD2 matching over 7 bases. The length of the CDR3 is 14 residues. Per the germline V gene, CDR1 is MNHEY and CDR2 is SVGEGT. Germline trimming cut 2 bases from V and 8 bases from J; bases unmatched to any gene: 6. This CDR3 is CASSYRRGIDEQFF. The CDR3 DNA sequence: TGTGCCAGCAGTTACCGGCGGGGGATCGATGAGCAGTTCTTC.

This clonotype appeared many times. This sequence joins TRBV6-2 or TRBV6-3 and TRBJ1-6; tentatively, D is TRBD1 (6 bases). CDR1 is MNHEY, CDR2 SVGEGT, per germline. This CDR3 contains 14 residues. V was trimmed by 7 bases and J by 13 bases, leaving 20 bases between them. The CDR3 coding sequence is TGTGCCAGCAACAACGGGGGACATCTTTTTCCCCTCCACTTT. The encoded protein is CASNNGGHLFPLHF.

This clonotype was detected ten times or more. The chain links TRBV6-2 or TRBV6-3 to TRBJ1-5; tentative D call: TRBD1 (6 bases). V lost 4 bases to trimming and J lost 7 bases, with 11 bases between them. This CDR3 has 13 residues. CDR1 MNHEY and CDR2 SVGEGT come from the germline V gene. CDR3 sequence: CASSSDRRQPQHF. CDR3 DNA sequence: TGTGCCAGCAGTTCCGACAGGCGCCAGCCCCAGCATTTT.

The table lists this clonotype with many counts. The chain joins TRBV2 to TRBJ2-3, with D possibly TRBD2 on 6 matching bases. V lost 3 bases, J lost 1 base, and 11 bases lay in between. Germline V gene lookup returns CDR1 SNHLY and CDR2 FYNNEI. The CDR3 contains 15 residues. The CDR3: CASSDWGTGTDTQYF. The CDR3 DNA is TGTGCCAGCAGTGATTGGGGGACTGGCACAGATACGCAGTATTTT.

This clonotype was counted ten times or more. The chain recombines TRBV11-3 with TRBJ2-1; 7 positions agree with TRBD2. CDR3 size: 13 residues. The V gene end was trimmed by 0 bases and the J gene end by 9 bases; junction bases not matched to a gene: 2. CDR1 is SGHNT and CDR2 is YENEEA in the germline V gene. The CDR3, as DNA: TGTGCCAGCAGCTTAGAACTAGCGAGTGAGCAGTTCTTC. The encoded protein is CASSLELASEQFF.

This clonotype occurred many times. The rearrangement joins TRBV7-8 to TRBJ2-3, with 10 bases lining up with TRBD2. The CDR3 runs to 14 residues. CDR1 is SGHVS, CDR2 FQNEAQ, per germline. V was clipped by 5 bases and J by 6 bases; unmatched bases: 5. CDR3 DNA sequence: TGTGCCAGCAGCCGAAGCGGGGGGGCGGATACGCAGTATTTT. This codes for CASSRSGGADTQYF.

This clonotype was seen ten or more times. The J gene is TRBJ2-2, the V gene TRBV27; D might be TRBD2 (6 bases). The V gene lost 4 bases and the J gene lost 7 bases, with 16 bases spanning the gap. This CDR3 spans 15 amino acids. Per the germline V gene, CDR1 is MNHEY and CDR2 is SMNVEV (reference sequence). The DNA for the CDR3 is TGTGCCAGCAGTTCCATTTCACTCGGGGGCGGGGAGCTGTTTTTT. Its translation: CASSSISLGGGELFF.

J is TRBJ2-7 and V is TRBV20-1, with D perhaps TRBD1 (6 bases). V dropped 3 bases and J dropped 2 bases, with 8 bases sitting between them. Germline CDR1 is DFQATT and CDR2 is SNEGSKA (reference sequence). The CDR3 extends over 12 amino acids. This CDR3 is CSASRDTYEQYF. CDR3 DNA sequence: TGCAGTGCTAGCCGGGACACCTACGAGCAGTACTTC.

This clonotype was detected ten times or more. V gene TRBV7-2 combines with J gene TRBJ2-1; 13 nucleotides line up with TRBD2. This CDR3 has 16 residues. Per germline, CDR1 SGHTA and CDR2 FQGNSA. Germline trimming cut 6 bases from V and 8 bases from J; bases unmatched to any gene: 10. The CDR3 region is CASSAGTSGTRDEQFF. The CDR3 nucleotides read TGTGCCAGCAGTGCCGGGACTAGCGGGACCAGAGATGAGCAGTTCTTC.

V and J are TRBV29-1 and TRBJ2-2; 7 nucleotides line up with TRBD2. The CDR3 consists of 14 residues. Germline CDR1 SQVTM, CDR2 ANQGSEA. V lost 1 base, J lost 5 bases, and 4 bases stayed unmatched. CDR3 bases: TGCAGCGTTGAAGTGGCGGGAGCTACCGGGGAGCTGTTTTTT. Translating gives CSVEVAGATGELFF.

The chain is built from TRBV19 and TRBJ1-1, with unresolved D. CDR1 and CDR2 from the germline V gene are LNHDA and SQIVND (reference sequence). With 5 bases removed from V and 0 bases from J, the gap between germline ends came to 4 bases. The CDR3 has 12 residues. CDR3 in amino acids: CASSGVNTEAFF. As DNA, the CDR3 is TGTGCCAGTAGTGGGGTGAACACTGAAGCTTTCTTT.

In the case of this clonotype: This may be a read error: a much more frequent sequence differs by one nucleotide. The J gene is TRBJ1-3, the V gene TRBV12-3 or TRBV12-4, with D possibly TRBD1 on 5 matching bases. This CDR3 contains 14 residues. The CDR3 DNA reads as TGTGCCAGCAGCGAGGACATGGCTGGAAACGCCATATATTTT. The encoded protein is CASSEDMAGNAIYF.

This clonotype was detected a few times. The gene calls are TRBV29-1 and TRBJ2-3; D call uncertain. The V end lost 6 bases, the J end lost 7 bases, and 14 bases lay between the germline ends. The CDR3 extends over 12 amino acids. Germline CDR1 and CDR2: SQVTM and ANQGSEA. In nucleotides, the CDR3 is TGCAGCGTCGTGGACGACCGTCATACGCAGTATTTT. Protein sequence: CSVVDDRHTQYF.

This sequence joins TRBV6-5 and TRBJ2-7; the D gene is possibly TRBD1 (5 bases). The CDR3 contains 13 residues. The V and J ends lost 2 bases and 2 bases respectively, with 7 bases between them. The germline gives CDR1 MNHEY, CDR2 SVGAGI. The CDR3 DNA reads as TGTGCCAGCAGTTACGGGGCTCCCTACGAGCAGTACTTC. It specifies CASSYGAPYEQYF.

This clonotype was counted only a few times. This sequence joins TRBV29-1 and TRBJ1-2; D is ambiguous. The CDR3 has 15 amino acids. Germline-derived CDR1 and CDR2 are SQVTM and ANQGSEA. V was pared by 3 bases and J by 6 bases, with 20 bases between. The CDR3 loop is CSVEGNRAFSDGYTF. The CDR3 nucleotides read TGCAGCGTTGAGGGGAACCGAGCTTTTTCGGATGGCTACACCTTC.

The rearrangement uses TRBV9 and TRBJ2-3, with D perhaps given as TRBD1 or TRBD2 (5 bases each). The germline CDR1 and CDR2 sequences are SGDLS and YYNGEE. The CDR3 length is 16 residues. V shed 0 bases and J shed 2 bases, with 13 bases lying between them. CDR3 nucleotides: TGTGCCAGCAGCGTAGGTGGGGGAATCGACACAGATACGCAGTATTTT. This codes for CASSVGGGIDTDTQYF. The variable domain in full, with the rest retrieved from reference TRBV9 and TRBJ2-3, is DSGVTQTPKHLITATGQRVTLRCSPRSGDLSVYWYQQSLDQGLQFLIQYYNGEERAKGNILERFSAQQFPDLHSELNLSSLELGDSALYFCASSVGGGIDTDTQYFGPGTRLTVL.

This clonotype came up many times. The rearrangement joins TRBV28 to TRBJ2-4; 10 positions agree with TRBD2. The CDR3 spans 16 residues. The V gene end was trimmed by 1 base and the J gene end by 9 bases; junction bases not matched to a gene: 9. CDR1 is MDHEN and CDR2 is SYDVKM in the germline V gene. The CDR3 sequence is CASSLFPSGRRGIQYF. CDR3 nucleotides: TGTGCCAGCAGTTTATTCCCTAGCGGGAGAAGAGGCATTCAGTACTTC.